This TCR beta chain appears in the sequencing data of a study of cytomegalovirus exposure and HLA in healthy donors. Primers: 60 Vbeta forward and 13 Jbeta reverse. Repertoires were generated with immunoSEQ multiplex PCR, while TCRdb's copy carries only in-frame clones and drops some. This table has about 83,000 clones, roughly 79% appearing once. Germline V CDR1 and CDR2: MNHEY, SMNVEV (reference sequence). The CDR3 totals 12 residues. V lost 5 bases, J lost 12 bases, and 7 bases stayed unmatched. The sample taken for sequencing was PBMCs. The chain is built from TRBV27 and TRBJ1-1; the match to TRBD1 covers 9 bases. This TCR derives from a woman aged 25 to 39 in good health and CMV-seronegative. The DNA for the CDR3 is TGTGCCAGCAGTACCCAGGGACAGGGTTCTTTCTTT. Encoded protein: CASSTQGQGSFF.